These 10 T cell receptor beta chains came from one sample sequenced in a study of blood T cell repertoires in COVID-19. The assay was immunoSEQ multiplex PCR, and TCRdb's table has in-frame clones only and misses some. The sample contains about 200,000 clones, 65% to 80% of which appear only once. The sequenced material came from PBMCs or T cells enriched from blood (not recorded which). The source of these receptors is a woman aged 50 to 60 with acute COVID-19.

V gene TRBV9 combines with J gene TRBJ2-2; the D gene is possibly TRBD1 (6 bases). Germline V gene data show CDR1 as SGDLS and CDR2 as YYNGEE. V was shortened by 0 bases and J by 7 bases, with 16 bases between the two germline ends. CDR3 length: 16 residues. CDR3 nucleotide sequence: TGTGCCAGCAGCGTAGTGGGCAGGGGACGTGGCGGGGAGCTGTTTTTT. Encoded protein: CASSVVGRGRGGELFF.

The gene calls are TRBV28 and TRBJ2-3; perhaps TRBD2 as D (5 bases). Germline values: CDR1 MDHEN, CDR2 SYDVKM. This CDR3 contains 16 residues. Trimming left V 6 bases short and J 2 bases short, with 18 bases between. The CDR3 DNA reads TGTGCCAGCAGACTGACTGCGGGCGGCCTCACAGATACGCAGTATTTT. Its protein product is CASRLTAGGLTDTQYF.

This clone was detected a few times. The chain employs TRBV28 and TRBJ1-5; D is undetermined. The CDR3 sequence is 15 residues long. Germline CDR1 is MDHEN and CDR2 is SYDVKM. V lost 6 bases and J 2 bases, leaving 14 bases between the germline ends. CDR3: CASSPTQEGNQPQHF. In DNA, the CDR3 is TGTGCCAGCAGCCCGACCCAAGAGGGCAATCAGCCCCAGCATTTT.

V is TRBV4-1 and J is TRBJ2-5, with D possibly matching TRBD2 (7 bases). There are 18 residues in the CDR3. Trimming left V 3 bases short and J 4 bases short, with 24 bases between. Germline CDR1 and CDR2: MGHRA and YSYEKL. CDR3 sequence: CASSHTILGGGAAETQYF. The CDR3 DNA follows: TGCGCCAGCAGCCATACCATTCTCGGTGGGGGGGCAGCAGAGACCCAGTACTTC.

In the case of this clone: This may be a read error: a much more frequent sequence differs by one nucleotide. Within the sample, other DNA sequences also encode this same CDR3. DNA for the CDR3: TGTGCCAGCAGTGAAGCGACAGTAAACACTGAAGCTTTCTTT. Translating gives CASSEATVNTEAFF. J is TRBJ1-1 and V is TRBV6-1; the D gene is possibly TRBD1 (5 bases). Germline loops: CDR1 MNHNS, CDR2 SASEGT. Between the trimmed V and J ends, which lost 0 bases and 2 bases, there was a span of 7 bases. This CDR3 contains 14 residues.

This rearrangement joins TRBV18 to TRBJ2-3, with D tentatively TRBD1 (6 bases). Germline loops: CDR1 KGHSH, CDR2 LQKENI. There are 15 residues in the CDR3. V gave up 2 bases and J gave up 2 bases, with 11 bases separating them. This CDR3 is CASSPTTGSTDTQYF. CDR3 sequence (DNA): TGTGCCAGCTCACCAACGACAGGTTCCACAGATACGCAGTATTTT. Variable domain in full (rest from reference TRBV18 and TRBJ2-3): NAGVMQNPRHLVRRRGQEARLRCSPMKGHSHVYWYRQLPEEGLKFMVYLQKENIIDESGMPKERFSAEFPKEGPSILRIQQVVRGDSAAYFCASSPTTGSTDTQYFGPGTRLTVL.

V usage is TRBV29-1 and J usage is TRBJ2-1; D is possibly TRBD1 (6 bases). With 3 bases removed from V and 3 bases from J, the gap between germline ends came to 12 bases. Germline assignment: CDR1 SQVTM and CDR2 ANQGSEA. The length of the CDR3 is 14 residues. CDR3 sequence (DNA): TGCAGCGTTGATGGGGGCAGGGGCTACAATGAGCAGTTCTTC. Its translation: CSVDGGRGYNEQFF.

DNA of the CDR3: TGTGCCAGCAGAGGGACTAGCGAGGATGAGCAGTTCTTC. Protein product: CASRGTSEDEQFF. The chain combines TRBV2 with TRBJ2-1, with TRBD2 matching 10 bases. J lost 8 bases, V lost 6 bases, and 4 bases had no gene match. This CDR3 comprises 13 residues. Germline V gene data show CDR1 as SNHLY and CDR2 as FYNNEI.

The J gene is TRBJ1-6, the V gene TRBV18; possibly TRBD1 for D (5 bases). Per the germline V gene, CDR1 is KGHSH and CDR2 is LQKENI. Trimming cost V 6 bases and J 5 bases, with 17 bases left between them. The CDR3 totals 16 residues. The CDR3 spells CASSPRLGQHNSPLHF. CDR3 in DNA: TGTGCCAGCTCCCCTCGTTTGGGGCAGCATAATTCACCCCTCCACTTT.

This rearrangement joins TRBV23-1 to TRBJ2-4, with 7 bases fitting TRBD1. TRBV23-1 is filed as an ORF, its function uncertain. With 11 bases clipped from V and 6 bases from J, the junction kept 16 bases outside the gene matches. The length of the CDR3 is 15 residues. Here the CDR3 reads CAPGQVSFLGNIQYF. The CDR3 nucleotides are TGCGCCCCCGGACAGGTGAGTTTTTTGGGAAACATTCAGTACTTC.